This T cell receptor beta chain was identified in a study of metastatic and nonmetastatic thyroid tumors. Study summary: Repertoire comparisons spanned blood and tumor or nodule tissue from malignant and benign thyroid patients. General study findings and limits: The study reportedly found significantly higher TCR beta diversity in malignant thyroid tumors than benign nodules, in blood and tumor.

No patient received treatment before thyroid surgery. Ten or more counts support this clone. Its antigen is not known. As originally analysed: Building a distant-metastasis classifier for papillary thyroid cancer drew on CDR3 differences across clinicopathological groups. TCRdb re-processed the PCR reads through MiXCR. None of the V and J calls come from the authors' own analysis; TCRdb made them. Altogether 45,000 or so clones are present, about 4% being singletons, with the ten largest covering around 9.6%. The receptor comes from a female donor with papillary thyroid cancer or a benign thyroid nodule (not recorded which). Some clones in this sample may be carry-over from other donors' samples. The sample was blood.

In nucleotides, the CDR3 is TGTGCCAGCAGCTTGCGTTTACGGGAGAGGGGCACCGGGGAGCTGTTTTTT. Its protein product is CASSLRLRERGTGELFF. V usage is TRBV5-6 and J usage is TRBJ2-2; a possible D gene is TRBD2 (6 bases). Trimming pared 1 base from V and 4 bases from J, leaving 17 bases between. This CDR3 comprises 17 residues. Germline V gene sequence: CDR1 SGHDT, CDR2 YYEEEE. Drawing the rest from reference TRBV5-6 and TRBJ2-2, the complete variable domain is DAGVTQSPTHLIKTRGQQVTLRCSPKSGHDTVSWYQQALGQGPQFIFQYYEEEERQRGNFPDRFSGHQFPNYSSELNVNALLLGDSALYLCASSLRLRERGTGELFFGEGSRLTVL.